In its sample, the clone carrying this TCR beta chain was seen many times. V lost 5 bases and J 7 bases, leaving 12 bases between the germline ends. CDR3 length equals 14 residues. Germline CDR1 reads SGHVS; CDR2 reads FNYEAQ. This entry is derived from a study of blood T cell repertoires in COVID-19. In the study overall: Italy, Spain and the United States were the sources of the convalescent and acute COVID-19 samples. Sample material is recorded as cDNA or gDNA derived from T cells, B-cell-depleted T cells, or PBMCs.

Authors' analysis steps: Using reference gene primer amplification, nucleated cell counts were estimated. TCRdb's table, derived via immunoSEQ multiplex PCR, lists solely in-frame clones and lacks some. The V and J calls and clone size are taken from that table; D and trimming were inferred from the DNA. Among around 150,000 clones, 75% to 90% were seen once, and the ten largest hold over 2%. The rearrangement links TRBV7-6 to TRBJ1-6, with D unclear. Sequences were obtained from peripheral blood. The receptor comes from a man aged 65 to 85 with acute or convalescent COVID-19. The CDR3 DNA follows: TGTGCCAGCAGCCTTCGACGGGAAAATTCACCCCTCCACTTT. Translated: CASSLRRENSPLHF.